The 32 T cell receptor beta chains reported below all come from one sample, sequenced in a study of CD8 T cells in Susac syndrome (dated by TCRdb to between 2018 and 2021). The library was prepared using the immunoSEQ multiplex PCR assay. RNA was extracted using the RNeasy kit, and about 0.45 to 1 microgram was reverse transcribed with random hexamers. Through fastp at Q25 and MiXCR, TCRdb rebuilt clones from the public reads, retaining in-frame beta chains. Rows are unified per CDR3 protein, each entry keeping the most common DNA and genes. The sample includes around 130,000 distinct CDR3 sequences, with 80% to 85% observed a single time. The ten largest clones represent roughly 0.5% of the sample. Sequenced material: CD8+ T cells from PBMCs. The receptors here all came from a human donor with multiple sclerosis.

The V gene is TRBV11-2, the J gene TRBJ2-2; a possible D gene is TRBD2 (6 bases). Trimming removed 4 bases at V and 7 bases at J, with 13 bases between. The CDR3 extends over 14 amino acids. Germline V gene lookup returns CDR1 SGHAT and CDR2 FQNNGV. CDR3: CASSWRREHGELFF. CDR3 nucleotides: TGTGCCAGCAGCTGGAGACGGGAGCACGGGGAGCTGTTTTTT. The complete variable domain, with remaining parts taken from reference TRBV11-2 and TRBJ2-2, reads EAGVAQSPRYKIIEKRQSVAFWCNPISGHATLYWYQQILGQGPKLLIQFQNNGVVDDSQLPKDRFSAERLKGVDSTLKIQPAKLEDSAVYLCASSWRREHGELFFGEGSRLTVL.

The chain uses TRBV5-4 and TRBJ1-1, with D possibly TRBD1 on 5 matching bases. V was trimmed by 4 bases and J by 8 bases, leaving 15 bases between them. Germline V CDR1 and CDR2: SGHNT, YYREEE (reference sequence). The CDR3 has 13 residues. CDR3 nucleotides: TGTGCCAGCAGCCTGGGAAGCAGGGCGGAAGCTTTCTTT. This gives the protein CASSLGSRAEAFF.

The genes are TRBV9 and TRBJ2-1; 7 nucleotides line up with TRBD2. V gave up 4 bases and J gave up 0 bases; unmatched junction bases: 7. The CDR3 has 16 residues. Germline V lookup: CDR1 SGDLS, CDR2 YYNGEE. CDR3 sequence (DNA): TGTGCCAGCAGCCCAGCGGGGTCCGTCTCCTACAATGAGCAGTTCTTC. It codes for CASSPAGSVSYNEQFF.

The chain is built from TRBV7-6 and TRBJ2-7, with D hard to call. Per the germline V gene, CDR1 is SGHVS and CDR2 is FNYEAQ. Trimming removed 1 base from V and 1 base from J, with 8 bases in between. This CDR3 is 14 amino acids long. CDR3 sequence reads: CASSLGTSSYEQYF. CDR3 nucleotide sequence: TGTGCCAGCAGCTTAGGGACCTCGTCCTACGAGCAGTACTTC.

The CDR3 region is CATSRMDRPGDEQYF. CDR3 nucleotides: TGTGCCACCAGCAGAATGGACAGACCGGGCGACGAGCAGTACTTC. The J gene is TRBJ2-7, the V gene TRBV15, with D maybe TRBD1 (6 bases). Looked up from germline, CDR1 is LNHNV and CDR2 is YYDKDF (reference sequence). This CDR3 region has 15 residues. Trimming stripped 2 bases from V and 5 bases from J, with 16 bases between.

J is TRBJ2-5 and V is TRBV7-9, with D possibly matching TRBD2 (5 bases). This CDR3 is 14 amino acids long. CDR1 SEHNR and CDR2 FQNEAQ come from the germline V gene (reference sequence). The V gene lost 1 base and the J gene lost 3 bases, with 9 bases spanning the gap. The CDR3 bases are TGTGCCAGCAGCTTAGTCCAGGAGGAAGAGACCCAGTACTTC. Its translation: CASSLVQEEETQYF. The full variable domain, rest sourced from reference TRBV7-9 and TRBJ2-5, is DTGVSQNPRHKITKRGQNVTFRCDPISEHNRLYWYRQTLGQGPEFLTYFQNEAQLEKSRLLSDRFSAERPKGSFSTLEIQRTEQGDSAMYLCASSLVQEEETQYFGPGTRLLVL.

CDR3 DNA sequence: TGTGCCAGCAGTTTATATGGCCCGAACACCGGGGAGCTGTTTTTT. Its protein is CASSLYGPNTGELFF. V and J are TRBV27 and TRBJ2-2; no firm D call. This CDR3 spans 15 amino acids. The ends were cut back, 1 base at V and 0 bases at J, with 6 bases in the middle. The germline V gene has CDR1 MNHEY and CDR2 SMNVEV (reference sequence).

The chain combines TRBV5-1 with TRBJ1-1; D unresolved. This CDR3 contains 13 residues. Germline V gene data show CDR1 as SGHRS and CDR2 as YFSETQ. Trimming shortened V by 4 bases and J by 5 bases, and 12 bases separated the two germline ends. CDR3 region: CASSTTRRTEAFF. The CDR3 coding sequence is TGCGCCAGCAGCACGACTCGCAGGACTGAAGCTTTCTTT.

The chain couples TRBV5-4 to TRBJ2-2; D unresolved. The germline gives CDR1 SGHNT, CDR2 YYREEE (reference sequence). Trimming took 3 bases from V and 1 from J, leaving 7 bases between them. The CDR3 covers 14 residues. This CDR3 is CASSSWENTGELFF. CDR3 in DNA: TGTGCCAGCAGCTCCTGGGAGAACACCGGGGAGCTGTTTTTT.

V and J are TRBV24-1 and TRBJ2-1; no clear D gene. There are 13 residues in the CDR3. V was pared by 3 bases and J by 7 bases, with 9 bases between. Germline assignment: CDR1 KGHDR and CDR2 SFDVKD. The CDR3 bases are TGTGCCACCAGTGATCTATTGCGGAATGAGCAGTTCTTC. This translates into CATSDLLRNEQFF.

The V gene is TRBV4-1, the J gene TRBJ2-5; 11 bases match TRBD2. The CDR3 length is 16 residues. Germline V gives CDR1 MGHRA, CDR2 YSYEKL. V dropped 2 bases and J dropped 4; count of bases not matched to a gene: 6. The CDR3 spells CASSQLLAGELETQYF. CDR3 sequence (DNA): TGCGCCAGCAGCCAACTACTAGCGGGAGAACTAGAGACCCAGTACTTC.

J is TRBJ2-3 and V is TRBV20-1, with D hard to call. This CDR3 spans 15 amino acids. The germline V gene encodes CDR1 DFQATT and CDR2 SNEGSKA (reference sequence). The V gene lost 5 bases and the J gene lost 3 bases, with 18 bases spanning the gap. The CDR3 region has the DNA TGCAGTGCTGGTACGTTGGGCGTTTGGACAGATACGCAGTATTTT. It specifies CSAGTLGVWTDTQYF.

This clonotype was recorded once. At one of its ends the junction is not consistent with the germline gene, which may arise from a read error. The chain combines TRBV4-3 with TRBJ2-1, with TRBD2 identical over 9 bases. The CDR3 runs 17 residues. Germline values: CDR1 LGHNA, CDR2 YSLEER. The CDR3 is CASSQEVAGDFYNERFF. The DNA for the CDR3 is TGCGCCAGCAGCCAAGAAGTAGCGGGAGACTTTTACAATGAGCGGTTCTTC.

V and J are TRBV25-1 and TRBJ2-1; D unresolved. The CDR3 is 16 amino acids. Trimming shortened V by 4 bases and J by 0 bases, and 13 bases separated the two germline ends. Per the germline V gene, CDR1 is MGHDK and CDR2 is SYGVNS. The chain's CDR3 is CASSAPPGNSYNEQFF. The CDR3 nucleotides read TGTGCCAGCAGTGCCCCCCCCGGCAACTCCTACAATGAGCAGTTCTTC. The variable domain in full, with the rest retrieved from reference TRBV25-1 and TRBJ2-1, is EADIYQTPRYLVIGTGKKITLECSQTMGHDKMYWYQQDPGMELHLIHYSYGVNSTEKGDLSSESTVSRIRTEHFPLTLESARPSHTSQYLCASSAPPGNSYNEQFFGPGTRLTVL.

In this sample, this clonotype turned up a few times. J is TRBJ2-7 and V is TRBV7-2, with D perhaps matching TRBD1 (6 bases). Germline V lookup: CDR1 SGHTA, CDR2 FQGNSA. The CDR3 sequence is 16 residues long. The V end lost 5 bases, the J end lost 5 bases, and 22 bases lay between the germline ends. The CDR3: CASSPGPGQGRDEQYV. DNA for the CDR3: TGTGCCAGCAGCCCCGGCCCCGGCCAGGGGCGAGACGAGCAGTACGTC.

CDR3 DNA sequence: TGTGCCAGCAGCTTAGCAATTCCAGGCTACAATGAGCAGTTCTTC. Translation gives CASSLAIPGYNEQFF. The chain joins TRBV11-2 to TRBJ2-1, with no clear D. Germline CDR1 SGHAT, CDR2 FQNNGV. V was shortened by 1 base and J by 3 bases, with 10 bases between the two germline ends. The CDR3 contains 15 residues.

The rearrangement joins TRBV3-1 to TRBJ2-7; possibly TRBD2 for D (5 bases). V gave up 2 bases and J gave up 3 bases, with 8 bases separating them. CDR1 and CDR2 from the germline V gene are LGHDT and YNNKEL (reference sequence). This CDR3 comprises 13 residues. The CDR3, as DNA: TGTGCCAGCAGCCAAAGACTATACTACGAGCAGTACGTC. It yields the protein CASSQRLYYEQYV.

The V gene is TRBV20-1, the J gene TRBJ2-2, with D uncertain. Germline CDR1 is DFQATT and CDR2 is SNEGSKA (reference sequence). CDR3 length: 15 residues. Trimming left V 1 base short and J 8 bases short, with 17 bases between. The DNA for the CDR3 is TGCAGTGCTAGAGTGTTTAGCCCCCTAGGTGGGGAGCTGTTTTTT. This encodes CSARVFSPLGGELFF.

This chain connects TRBV13 to TRBJ1-4; the match to TRBD1 covers 9 bases. This CDR3 contains 20 residues. The germline CDR1 and CDR2 sequences are PRHDT and FYEKMQ (reference sequence). V gave up 5 bases and J gave up 0 bases; unmatched junction bases: 16. In DNA, the CDR3 is TGTGCCAGCAGCCCGTGGACAGGGGAAGGATGGGAAGCAACTAATGAAAAACTGTTTTTT. Residues: CASSPWTGEGWEATNEKLFF.

The chain employs TRBV2 and TRBJ2-1, with 9 bases lining up with TRBD2. Germline CDR1 reads SNHLY; CDR2 reads FYNNEI. V was pared by 3 bases and J by 7 bases, with 4 bases of the junction left unmatched. The CDR3 extends over 14 amino acids. CDR3: CASSDGLAGNEQFF. In nucleotides, the CDR3 is TGTGCCAGCAGTGATGGGCTAGCGGGGAATGAGCAGTTCTTC.

This chain links TRBV19 with TRBJ1-1, with D tentatively TRBD1 (6 bases). Germline V lookup: CDR1 LNHDA, CDR2 SQIVND (reference sequence). Deletions cut 4 bases from V and 0 bases from J, with 15 bases between. This CDR3 comprises 16 residues. The CDR3 sequence is CASSRGGQLMNTEAFF. The CDR3, as DNA: TGTGCCAGTAGTAGGGGAGGACAGCTTATGAACACTGAAGCTTTCTTT.

Notes on this clonotype: At one of its ends the junction is not consistent with the germline gene, which may arise from a read error. The chain couples TRBV20-1 to TRBJ2-2; D is uncertain. The CDR3 extends over 13 amino acids. CDR1 and CDR2 (germline): DFQATT, SNEGSKA (reference sequence). CDR3 loop: CSARFSNTRELFF. CDR3 nucleotide sequence: TGCAGTGCTAGATTTTCGAACACCAGGGAGCTGTTTTTT.

This clonotype was picked up one time. This rearrangement joins TRBV19 to TRBJ2-5; 7 bases fit TRBD1. From germline, CDR1 is LNHDA and CDR2 SQIVND (reference sequence). The CDR3 consists of 14 residues. Losses at the gene ends were 4 bases for V and 3 bases for J; bases not matched to a gene: 5. CDR3 region: CASSKWQGEETQYF. The CDR3, as DNA: TGTGCCAGTAGTAAGTGGCAGGGGGAAGAGACCCAGTACTTC.

The rearrangement joins TRBV28 to TRBJ2-3; 8 positions agree with TRBD2. Germline-derived CDR1 and CDR2 are MDHEN and SYDVKM. V shed 8 bases, J shed 2 bases, and the junction held 9 bases outside the gene matches. The length of the CDR3 is 15 residues. CDR3 DNA sequence: TGTGCCAGCGTTTTAGTAGCGGGGTACACAGATACGCAGTATTTT. It encodes CASVLVAGYTDTQYF.

This chain connects TRBV13 to TRBJ2-2, with a weak D call TRBD1 (5 bases). CDR3 length equals 14 residues. The V gene's germline CDR1 is PRHDT and CDR2 FYEKMQ (reference sequence). V gave up 1 base and J gave up 3 bases, with 6 bases separating them. The DNA for the CDR3 is TGTGCCAGCAGCTTAGAAGGGGACACCGGGGAGCTGTTTTTT. Translation: CASSLEGDTGELFF.

The CDR3 loop is CASSLEKGWTEAFF. CDR3 DNA: TGCGCCAGCAGCTTGGAGAAGGGGTGGACTGAAGCTTTCTTT. The chain joins TRBV5-1 to TRBJ1-1; perhaps TRBD1 as D (5 bases). This CDR3 is 14 amino acids long. V lost 0 bases and J lost 5, with 11 bases in between. The germline CDR1 and CDR2 sequences are SGHRS and YFSETQ. Supplemented by reference TRBV5-1 and TRBJ1-1, the full variable domain reads KAGVTQTPRYLIKTRGQQVTLSCSPISGHRSVSWYQQTPGQGLQFLFEYFSETQRNKGNFPGRFSGRQFSNSRSEMNVSTLELGDSALYLCASSLEKGWTEAFFGQGTRLTVV.

J is TRBJ1-5 and V is TRBV28; D is unresolved. Per the germline V gene, CDR1 is MDHEN and CDR2 is SYDVKM. V lost 5 bases and J lost 3, with 11 bases in between. CDR3 length equals 14 residues. CDR3 nucleotides: TGTGCCAGCAGTCCCCCTTTGTACAATCAGCCCCAGCATTTT. It codes for CASSPPLYNQPQHF. The whole variable domain, filled in from reference TRBV28 and TRBJ1-5, reads DVKVTQSSRYLVKRTGEKVFLECVQDMDHENMFWYRQDPGLGLRLIYFSYDVKMKEKGDIPEGYSVSREKKERFSLILESASTNQTSMYLCASSPPLYNQPQHFGDGTRLSIL.

The chain links TRBV28 to TRBJ2-5, with 9 nucleotides matching TRBD1. V was pared by 3 bases and J by 5 bases, with 7 bases of the junction left unmatched. Germline assignment: CDR1 MDHEN and CDR2 SYDVKM. The CDR3 runs 15 residues. The CDR3 nucleotides are TGTGCCAGCAGTTTCCCCGGACAGGGGTCGGAGACCCAGTACTTC. This gives the protein CASSFPGQGSETQYF.

The chain carries TRBV4-3 and TRBJ2-1; TRBD2 aligns across 8 bases. V was pared by 0 bases and J by 4 bases, with 5 bases of the junction left unmatched. Germline lookup yields CDR1 LGHNA and CDR2 YSLEER. The CDR3 has 16 amino acids. CDR3 coding DNA: TGCGCCAGCAGCCAAGAAAAGACTAGCGAGTACAATGAGCAGTTCTTC. Its translation is CASSQEKTSEYNEQFF.

The chain carries TRBV30 and TRBJ2-1; D unclear. Trimming took off 2 bases at V and 2 bases at J, with 13 bases between the two ends. The V gene's germline CDR1 is GTSNPN and CDR2 SVGIG (reference sequence). The CDR3 spans 15 residues. In DNA form, the CDR3 reads TGTGCCTGGAGTACCCACTCCGCCGCCTACAATGAGCAGTTCTTC. Its translation is CAWSTHSAAYNEQFF.

This rearrangement joins TRBV9 to TRBJ1-1; no reliable D call. Germline assignment: CDR1 SGDLS and CDR2 YYNGEE. The CDR3 contains 16 residues. Between the trimmed V and J ends, which lost 1 base and 5 bases, there was a span of 18 bases. CDR3 in DNA: TGTGCCAGCAGCGTAACTCGGTCATCAAGTAGTACTGAAGCTTTCTTT. Translation: CASSVTRSSSSTEAFF.

The genes are TRBV14 and TRBJ1-2; 8 bases are a match to TRBD1. The CDR3 has 17 amino acids. J gave up 4 bases and V 0 bases, and 10 bases lay outside the gene matches. CDR1 is SGHDN, CDR2 FVKESK, per germline. CDR3 region: CASSQDVRTGSTYGYTF. CDR3 nucleotide sequence: TGTGCCAGCAGCCAAGATGTAAGGACAGGGTCTACCTATGGCTACACCTTC.